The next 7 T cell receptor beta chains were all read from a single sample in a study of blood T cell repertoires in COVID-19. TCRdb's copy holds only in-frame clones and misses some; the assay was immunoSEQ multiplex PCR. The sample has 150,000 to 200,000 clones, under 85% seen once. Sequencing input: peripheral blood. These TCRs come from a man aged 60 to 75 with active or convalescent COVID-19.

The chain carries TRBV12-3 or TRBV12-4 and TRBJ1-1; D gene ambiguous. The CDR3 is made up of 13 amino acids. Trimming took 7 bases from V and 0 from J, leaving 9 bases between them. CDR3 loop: CASNADMNTEAFF. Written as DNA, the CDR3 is TGTGCCAGCAATGCAGATATGAACACTGAAGCTTTCTTT.

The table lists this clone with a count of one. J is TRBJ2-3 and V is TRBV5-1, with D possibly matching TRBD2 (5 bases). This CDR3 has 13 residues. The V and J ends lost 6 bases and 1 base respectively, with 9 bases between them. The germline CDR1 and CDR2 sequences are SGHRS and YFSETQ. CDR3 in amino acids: CASIRAGTDTQYF. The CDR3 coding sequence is TGCGCCAGCATAAGAGCGGGCACAGATACGCAGTATTTT.

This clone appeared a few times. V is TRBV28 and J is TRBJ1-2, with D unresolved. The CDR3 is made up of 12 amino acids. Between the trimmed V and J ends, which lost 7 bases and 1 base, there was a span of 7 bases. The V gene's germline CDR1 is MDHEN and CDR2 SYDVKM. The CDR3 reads CASKIINYGYTF. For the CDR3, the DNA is TGTGCCAGCAAAATCATTAACTATGGCTACACCTTC.

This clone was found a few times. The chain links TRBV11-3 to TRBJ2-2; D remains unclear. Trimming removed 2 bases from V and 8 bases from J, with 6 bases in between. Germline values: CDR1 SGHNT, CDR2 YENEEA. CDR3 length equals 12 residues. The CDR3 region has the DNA TGTGCCAGCAGCTTACTCGGGGGGGAGCTGTTTTTT. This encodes CASSLLGGELFF.

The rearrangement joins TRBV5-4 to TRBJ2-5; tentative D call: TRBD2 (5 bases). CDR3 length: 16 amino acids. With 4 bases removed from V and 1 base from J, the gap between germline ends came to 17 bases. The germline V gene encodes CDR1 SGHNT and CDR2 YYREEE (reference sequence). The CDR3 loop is CASSVGQGRGQETQYF. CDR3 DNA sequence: TGTGCCAGCAGCGTGGGTCAAGGACGGGGCCAAGAGACCCAGTACTTC.

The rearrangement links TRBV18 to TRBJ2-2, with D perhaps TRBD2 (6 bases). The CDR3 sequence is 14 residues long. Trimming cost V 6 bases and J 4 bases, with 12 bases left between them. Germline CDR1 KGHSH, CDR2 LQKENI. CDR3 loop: CASSRSSATGELFF. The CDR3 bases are TGTGCCAGCTCGCGTTCTAGCGCCACCGGGGAGCTGTTTTTT.

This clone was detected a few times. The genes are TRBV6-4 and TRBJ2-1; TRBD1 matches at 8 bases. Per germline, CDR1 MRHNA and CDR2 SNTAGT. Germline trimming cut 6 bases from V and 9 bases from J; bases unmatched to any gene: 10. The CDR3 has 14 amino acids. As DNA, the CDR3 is TGTGCCAGCAGCCCTGGACAGGGCCAGGGTGAGCAGTTCTTC. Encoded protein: CASSPGQGQGEQFF.